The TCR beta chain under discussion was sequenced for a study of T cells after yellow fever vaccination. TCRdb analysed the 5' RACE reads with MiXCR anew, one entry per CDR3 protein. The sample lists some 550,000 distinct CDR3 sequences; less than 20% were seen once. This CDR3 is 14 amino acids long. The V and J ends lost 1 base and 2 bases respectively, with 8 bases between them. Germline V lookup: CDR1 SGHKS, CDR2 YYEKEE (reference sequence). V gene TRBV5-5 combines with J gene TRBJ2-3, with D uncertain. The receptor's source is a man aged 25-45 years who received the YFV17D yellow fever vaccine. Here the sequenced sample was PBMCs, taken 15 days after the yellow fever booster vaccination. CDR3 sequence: CASSLNSLTDTQYF. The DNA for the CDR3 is TGTGCCAGCAGCTTGAACAGCCTCACAGATACGCAGTATTTT.